This TCR beta chain was sequenced for a study of T cell repertoires in cytomegalovirus infection. On this clonotype itself: The antigen is not known.

TCRdb re-analysed the reads in MiXCR, keeping a single row per CDR3 protein. The table records around 430,000 distinct CDR3 sequences, roughly 42% of them present only once. This CDR3 has 14 amino acids. Between the trimmed V and J ends, which lost 2 bases and 1 base, there was a span of 9 bases. Germline CDR1 and CDR2: MNHEY and SVGEGT. Study outcomes and limitations: Pooled public TCR beta family frequency picked out CMV carriers with the relevant HLA. Within the response measured ex vivo, HLA-C-restricted CMV-specific TCR beta clonotypes were dominant.

The chain employs TRBV6-2 or TRBV6-3 and TRBJ2-7; no definite D call. The sequencing used cultured PBMCs, collected from culture after CMV antigen stimulation. The sequence was collected from a human donor in good health (CMV status not recorded). Some clones in this sample may be carry-over from other donors' samples. The CDR3 spells CASSYGLRSYEQYF. CDR3 coding DNA: TGTGCCAGCAGTTACGGGCTCCGTTCCTACGAGCAGTACTTC.